The 28 T cell receptor beta chains given below trace back to one sample, sequenced in a study of blood T cell repertoires in COVID-19 (dated by TCRdb to 2020 to 2022). The library was built by means of the immunoSEQ multiplex PCR assay. TCRdb holds this immuneACCESS table with in-frame rearrangements only. Some clones are missing; in checked studies, unresolved V genes explain under half, and the rest has no known cause. This sample holds tens of thousands of clones; 80% to 90% were observed only once. Less than 4.5% of the sample is held by the ten biggest clonotypes. Sequencing was performed on peripheral blood. These TCRs come from a human donor in a cohort sampled during active COVID-19.

The gene calls are TRBV2 and TRBJ2-7, with D maybe TRBD1 (5 bases). The length of the CDR3 is 13 residues. Germline V gene lookup returns CDR1 SNHLY and CDR2 FYNNEI. The V end was cut by 6 bases, the J end by 2 bases, with 11 bases between. For the CDR3, the DNA is TGTGCCAGCAGGTCAGGGTGGGCCTACGAGCAGTACTTC. This codes for CASRSGWAYEQYF.

This chain connects TRBV7-8 to TRBJ2-7; TRBD1 matches at 7 bases. The ends lost 3 bases at V and 4 bases at J; junction bases unmatched: 3. Germline values: CDR1 SGHVS, CDR2 FQNEAQ. The CDR3 is 13 amino acids. The CDR3 DNA is TGTGCCAGCAGCTTGGGACAGTTATACGAGCAGTACTTC. As protein: CASSLGQLYEQYF.

The chain has TRBV6-6 and TRBJ1-3; TRBD1 matches at 7 bases. With 6 bases clipped from V and 4 bases from J, the junction kept 18 bases outside the gene matches. Germline values: CDR1 MNHNY, CDR2 SVGAGI (reference sequence). The CDR3 sequence is 18 residues long. The DNA of the CDR3 is TGTGCCAGCAGCCGAACCATCGGAGGGACAGCCATCGGAAACACCATATATTTT. Translating gives CASSRTIGGTAIGNTIYF.

This clone was seen only once. The chain joins TRBV19 to TRBJ2-1; 10 positions match TRBD1. The CDR3 spans 15 residues. The V gene end was trimmed by 7 bases and the J gene end by 2 bases; junction bases not matched to a gene: 5. Germline V CDR1 and CDR2: LNHDA, SQIVND (reference sequence). CDR3 sequence (DNA): TGTGCCAGTAACCTAGGACAGGGGGCCTACAATGAGCAGTTCTTC. Amino acids: CASNLGQGAYNEQFF.

This clone was seen a few times. The chain employs TRBV11-1 and TRBJ2-1; D is perhaps TRBD2 (5 bases). V lost 1 base to trimming and J lost 14 bases, with 15 bases between them. CDR1 SGHAT and CDR2 FQDESV come from the germline V gene (reference sequence). The CDR3 spans 13 residues. CDR3 coding DNA: TGTGCCAGCAGCTTAGGATCGCTAGCAAGGGAGTTCTTC. Its translation is CASSLGSLAREFF.

The genes are TRBV7-9 and TRBJ1-1, with 9 positions matching TRBD1. With 5 bases clipped from V and 5 bases from J, the junction kept 6 bases outside the gene matches. This CDR3 region has 14 residues. CDR1 is SEHNR and CDR2 is FQNEAQ in the germline V gene (reference sequence). In nucleotides, the CDR3 is TGTGCCAGCAGCCTCGGACAGGGGAAAACTGAAGCTTTCTTT. It specifies CASSLGQGKTEAFF.

CDR3: CASSQGPDGRTDTQYF. The CDR3 nucleotides are TGTGCCAGCAGCCAGGGACCAGATGGGAGGACAGATACGCAGTATTTT. This chain uses TRBV7-2 with TRBJ2-3, with a tentative D call TRBD2 (6 bases). Germline V CDR1 and CDR2: SGHTA, FQGNSA. The CDR3 is 16 residues long. Trimming shortened V by 5 bases and J by 3 bases, and 18 bases separated the two germline ends.

The chain recombines TRBV7-3 with TRBJ2-1; 8 nucleotides agree with TRBD2. Germline CDR1 reads SGHTA; CDR2 reads FQGTGA. Trimming cost V 6 bases and J 7 bases; bases outside gene matches: 14. The CDR3 runs to 16 residues. CDR3 coding DNA: TGTGCCAGCAGGTTACTATACGGGAGGGACCCTAATGAGCAGTTCTTC. This gives the protein CASRLLYGRDPNEQFF.

In its sample, this clone was seen once. V usage is TRBV12-3 or TRBV12-4 and J usage is TRBJ1-2, with D hard to call. The CDR3 loop spans 13 amino acids. Trimming removed 6 bases from V and 6 bases from J, with 14 bases in between. The CDR3, as DNA: TGTGCCAGCAGCATTGGACTGGGAGATGGCTACACCTTC. Its protein is CASSIGLGDGYTF.

This clone was found a few times. V and J are TRBV5-6 and TRBJ1-5; 7 bases align to TRBD1. The CDR3 length is 16 residues. CDR1 SGHDT and CDR2 YYEEEE come from the germline V gene. With 3 bases clipped from V and 3 bases from J, the junction kept 9 bases outside the gene matches. The CDR3 spells CASSSRQGGNNQPQHF. The CDR3 nucleotides read TGTGCCAGCAGCTCCCGACAGGGCGGAAACAATCAGCCCCAGCATTTT.

Note on this clone: Other nucleotide sequences in the sample specify the same CDR3. This chain links TRBV9 with TRBJ1-1; 8 nucleotides align to TRBD1. Per germline, CDR1 SGDLS and CDR2 YYNGEE. Unmatched junction bases numbered 3, after V lost 3 bases and J lost 5 bases. The CDR3 spans 13 residues. CDR3: CASSADRVTEAFF. Here the CDR3 DNA reads TGTGCCAGCAGCGCGGACAGGGTTACTGAAGCTTTCTTT. Full variable domain (remainder filled in from reference TRBV9 and TRBJ1-1): DSGVTQTPKHLITATGQRVTLRCSPRSGDLSVYWYQQSLDQGLQFLIQYYNGEERAKGNILERFSAQQFPDLHSELNLSSLELGDSALYFCASSADRVTEAFFGQGTRLTVV.

The rearrangement links TRBV9 to TRBJ2-1; D perhaps matches TRBD2 (7 bases). Germline CDR1 SGDLS, CDR2 YYNGEE. V was trimmed by 0 bases and J by 8 bases, leaving 12 bases between them. This CDR3 is 14 amino acids long. The CDR3 spells CASSVAGGFDEQFF. The CDR3 DNA reads TGTGCCAGCAGCGTAGCGGGGGGCTTTGATGAGCAGTTCTTC.

Here the CDR3 reads CASRLLSCYYGYTF. CDR3 DNA sequence: TGTGCAAGTCGCTTACTATCCTGTTACTATGGCTACACCTTC. The V call is TRBV12-2, the J call TRBJ1-2. TRBV12-2 is marked as a pseudogene. CDR3 size: 14 residues.

The chain employs TRBV6-5 and TRBJ2-3; 11 nucleotides align to TRBD2. The junction had 6 bases not matched to a gene; V was cut back by 6 bases and J by 7 bases. The germline V gene encodes CDR1 MNHEY and CDR2 SVGAGI. The CDR3 is 14 amino acids. CDR3 in amino acids: CASSASGRLHTQYF. In DNA, the CDR3 is TGTGCCAGCAGCGCTAGCGGGAGGTTACATACGCAGTATTTT.

The chain couples TRBV4-3 to TRBJ2-3, with TRBD2 matching 10 bases. Trimming removed 4 bases from V and 3 bases from J; junction bases left unmatched: 16. The germline V gene encodes CDR1 LGHNA and CDR2 YSLEER. CDR3 length: 19 residues. The CDR3 sequence: CASSRGALAGDGGTDTQYF. The CDR3, as DNA: TGCGCCAGCAGCCGAGGGGCGCTAGCGGGGGATGGGGGGACAGATACGCAGTATTTT.

The rearrangement links TRBV7-8 to TRBJ2-4; D might be TRBD2 (5 bases). The germline V gene encodes CDR1 SGHVS and CDR2 FQNEAQ. V was trimmed by 5 bases and J by 11 bases, leaving 13 bases between them. This CDR3 is 12 amino acids long. CDR3 protein: CASSRAEGFQYF. As DNA, the CDR3 is TGTGCCAGCAGCCGGGCCGAGGGATTTCAGTACTTC.

The chain joins TRBV7-2 to TRBJ1-1; D unclear. Trimming pared 2 bases from V and 3 bases from J, leaving 7 bases between. The CDR3 covers 13 residues. Per germline, CDR1 SGHTA and CDR2 FQGNSA. In DNA, the CDR3 is TGTGCCAGCAGCTTATCTTATTACACTGAAGCTTTCTTT. This sequence encodes CASSLSYYTEAFF.

This clone was detected only once. The CDR3 sequence: CASSPWTGSSEQFF. CDR3 in DNA: TGTGCCAGCAGCCCCTGGACAGGGTCGAGTGAGCAGTTCTTC. The chain is built from TRBV3-1 (or the pseudogene TRBV3-2) and TRBJ2-1; 8 nucleotides line up with TRBD1. This CDR3 comprises 14 residues. Germline V lookup: CDR1 LGHDT, CDR2 YNNKEL (reference sequence). V was clipped by 4 bases and J by 9 bases; unmatched bases: 8.

The rearrangement uses TRBV7-9 and TRBJ2-3; TRBD2 might be the D (5 bases). The V and J ends lost 3 bases and 4 bases respectively, with 14 bases between them. The length of the CDR3 is 15 residues. The germline V gene encodes CDR1 SEHNR and CDR2 FQNEAQ (reference sequence). Written as DNA, the CDR3 is TGTGCCAGCAGCTTGGAAGCGGTTCGGTCAGATACGCAGTATTTT. Its protein product is CASSLEAVRSDTQYF.

This chain connects TRBV18 to TRBJ1-1; the D is unclear. Trimming cost V 5 bases and J 1 base, with 8 bases left between them. From germline, CDR1 is KGHSH and CDR2 LQKENI. The CDR3 is made up of 13 amino acids. Here the CDR3 DNA reads TGTGCCAGCTCATCCAACACGAACACTGAAGCTTTCTTT. Translated: CASSSNTNTEAFF.

The rearrangement joins TRBV5-1 to TRBJ1-1; D is ambiguous. Trimming stripped 0 bases from V and 3 bases from J, with 9 bases between. CDR1 is SGHRS and CDR2 is YFSETQ in the germline V gene. CDR3 size: 14 residues. In DNA, the CDR3 is TGCGCCAGCAGCTTGGAACCAGATGACACTGAAGCTTTCTTT. As protein: CASSLEPDDTEAFF. Using reference TRBV5-1 and TRBJ1-1 for the parts outside the CDR3, the full variable domain is KAGVTQTPRYLIKTRGQQVTLSCSPISGHRSVSWYQQTPGQGLQFLFEYFSETQRNKGNFPGRFSGRQFSNSRSEMNVSTLELGDSALYLCASSLEPDDTEAFFGQGTRLTVV.

The rearrangement links TRBV30 to TRBJ1-2; D ambiguous. V was clipped by 0 bases and J by 7 bases, with 15 bases between them. The CDR3 spans 14 residues. The germline V gene encodes CDR1 GTSNPN and CDR2 SVGIG (reference sequence). The DNA of the CDR3 is TGTGCCTGGAGTGTATTGGGGTCCGGGAGTGGCTACACCTTC. Translating gives CAWSVLGSGSGYTF.

The chain combines TRBV5-1 with TRBJ1-1, with 7 nucleotides matching TRBD1. With V trimmed by 0 bases and J by 11 bases, 10 bases remained unmatched. Germline CDR1 and CDR2: SGHRS and YFSETQ. The CDR3 extends over 14 amino acids. Written as DNA, the CDR3 is TGCGCCAGCAGCTTGGAACAGGCTAGCAGGGGGGCTTTCTTT. Protein: CASSLEQASRGAFF.

V and J are TRBV18 and TRBJ1-3; D is uncertain. The germline V gene has CDR1 KGHSH and CDR2 LQKENI. The CDR3 is 16 amino acids. Trimming removed 3 bases from V and 4 bases from J, with 16 bases in between. Here the CDR3 reads CASSPTVISGGNTIYF. The CDR3 nucleotides are TGTGCCAGCTCACCGACCGTTATCTCGGGAGGAAACACCATATATTTT.

CDR3 sequence: CASSPQPTGYEQYF. As DNA, the CDR3 is TGCGCCAGCAGCCCCCAGCCGACAGGCTACGAGCAGTACTTC. The V and J genes are TRBV5-1 and TRBJ2-7; D is possibly TRBD1 (6 bases). CDR1 is SGHRS and CDR2 is YFSETQ in the germline V gene. Trimming removed 4 bases at V and 3 bases at J, with 14 bases between. This CDR3 spans 14 amino acids.

The chain recombines TRBV19 with TRBJ2-5; TRBD2 matches at 8 bases. In germline, CDR1 is LNHDA, CDR2 SQIVND (reference sequence). The CDR3 is 16 residues long. V gave up 3 bases and J gave up 5 bases; unmatched junction bases: 11. In DNA, the CDR3 is TGTGCCAGTAGTATGAAAAGGACTAGCCGGGGCGAGACCCAGTACTTC. Amino acids: CASSMKRTSRGETQYF.

The chain is built from TRBV2 and TRBJ2-7; D is possibly TRBD2 (6 bases). V lost 6 bases and J 1 base, leaving 10 bases between the germline ends. Germline V gives CDR1 SNHLY, CDR2 FYNNEI. This CDR3 region has 13 residues. The CDR3 spells CASRSRGSYEQYF. CDR3 DNA: TGTGCCAGCAGGTCCCGGGGGTCCTACGAGCAGTACTTC.

This rearrangement joins TRBV18 to TRBJ2-7; no reliable D call. The CDR3 consists of 12 residues. V was pared by 5 bases and J by 5 bases, with 10 bases between. The germline CDR1 and CDR2 sequences are KGHSH and LQKENI. As DNA, the CDR3 is TGTGCCAGCTCAGCTTCCTCGGACGAGCAGTACTTC. Amino acid sequence: CASSASSDEQYF.